These T cell receptor beta chains were read from a single sample in a study of blood T cells in healthy people across ages. TCRdb re-derived calls from the 5' RACE reads in MiXCR, one entry per CDR3 protein. Of 550,000 to 600,000 distinct CDR3 sequences listed, roughly 28% are singletons. Sequenced input: blood. The receptors shown here come from a woman in her 70s in good health. Both conserved end residues are part of each CDR3. Each record gives: D gene, J gene, clone size, V gene, CDR3 protein, CDR3 DNA. A D gene is named only where the DNA matches it firmly. The size entry is marked missing in some rows and otherwise reads once, few, many or a size class.

D: TRBD1; J: TRBJ2-3; size: once; V: TRBV9; CDR3: CASSPQGAADTQYF; DNA: TGTGCCAGCAGCCCACAGGGGGCTGCAGATACGCAGTATTTT
D: .; J: TRBJ2-7; size: .; V: TRBV7-2; CDR3: CASSYTGWGNEQYF; DNA: TGTGCCAGCAGCTATACAGGGTGGGGAAACGAGCAGTACTTC
D: TRBD1; J: TRBJ1-5; size: .; V: TRBV4-3; CDR3: CASSLGQSSNQPQHF; DNA: TGCGCCAGCAGCCTGGGACAGAGTAGCAATCAGCCCCAGCATTTT
D: .; J: TRBJ1-5; size: .; V: TRBV6-1; CDR3: CASTVRVREGGNQPQHF; DNA: TGTGCCAGCACCGTAAGGGTTCGGGAGGGAGGGAACCAGCCCCAGCATTTT
D: .; J: TRBJ1-2; size: .; V: TRBV12-3/TRBV12-4; CDR3: CASSFEGSGGGYTF; DNA: TGTGCCAGCAGTTTTGAAGGCAGCGGGGGTGGCTACACCTTC
D: TRBD1; J: TRBJ1-5; size: .; V: TRBV6-2/TRBV6-3; CDR3: CASKQTGGFINQPQHF; DNA: TGTGCCAGCAAACAGACAGGGGGTTTTATCAATCAGCCCCAGCATTTT
D: .; J: TRBJ1-6; size: few; V: TRBV3-1; CDR3: CASSQVTTFDSPLHF; DNA: TGTGCCAGCAGCCAAGTAACTACCTTTGATTCACCCCTCCACTTT
D: .; J: TRBJ2-5; size: few; V: TRBV29-1; CDR3: CSVEDSGREETQYF; DNA: TGCAGCGTTGAAGATTCGGGTAGGGAAGAGACCCAGTACTTC
D: .; J: TRBJ1-2; size: few; V: TRBV28; CDR3: CASSPLTGFYGYTF; DNA: TGTGCCAGCAGTCCTCTAACGGGGTTCTATGGCTACACCTTC
D: TRBD1; J: TRBJ1-2; size: .; V: TRBV5-1; CDR3: CASSPIPGTGDGYTF; DNA: TGCGCCAGCAGCCCGATCCCCGGGACAGGAGATGGCTACACCTTC
D: .; J: TRBJ2-5; size: many; V: TRBV5-6; CDR3: CASSLVVGNQETQYF; DNA: TGTGCCAGCAGCTTGGTTGTGGGTAACCAAGAGACCCAGTACTTC
D: .; J: TRBJ2-3; size: .; V: TRBV6-2/TRBV6-3; CDR3: CASTSLARQSTDTQYF; DNA: TGTGCCAGCACCTCCTTAGCGCGTCAGAGCACAGATACGCAGTATTTT
D: .; J: TRBJ2-3; size: .; V: TRBV6-6; CDR3: CASSYRQSTDTQYF; DNA: TGTGCCAGCAGTTACCGGCAGAGCACAGATACGCAGTATTTT
D: TRBD1; J: TRBJ2-2; size: .; V: TRBV4-2; CDR3: CASSHNYDGTALTNTGELFF; DNA: TGTGCCAGCAGCCACAATTACGACGGGACAGCCTTAACGAACACCGGGGAGCTGTTTTTT
D: .; J: TRBJ1-4; size: few; V: TRBV5-1; CDR3: CASSLASGNEKLFF; DNA: TGCGCCAGCAGCTTGGCTTCTGGTAATGAAAAACTGTTTTTT
D: TRBD2; J: TRBJ2-5; size: few; V: TRBV5-1; CDR3: CASSLSGVQETQYF; DNA: TGCGCCAGCAGCCTTAGCGGGGTACAAGAGACCCAGTACTTC
D: .; J: TRBJ2-1; size: .; V: TRBV11-2; CDR3: CASSLETEGDNEQFF; DNA: TGTGCCAGCAGCTTAGAAACAGAGGGGGACAATGAGCAGTTCTTC
D: .; J: TRBJ2-1; size: .; V: TRBV12-3/TRBV12-4; CDR3: CASSLSRTDSGSSYNEQFF; DNA: TGTGCCAGCAGTTTGTCGCGGACCGACAGTGGAAGCTCCTACAATGAGCAGTTCTTC
D: .; J: TRBJ1-4; size: few; V: TRBV7-9; CDR3: CASSFLLGEKLFF; DNA: TGTGCCAGCAGCTTCCTCCTAGGAGAAAAACTGTTTTTT
D: TRBD1; J: TRBJ1-2; size: few; V: TRBV30; CDR3: CAWGRQGQYWGGYTF; DNA: TGTGCCTGGGGCCGACAGGGGCAATATTGGGGTGGCTACACCTTC
D: .; J: TRBJ2-5; size: once; V: TRBV5-1; CDR3: CASSIGRPQETQYF; DNA: TGCGCCAGCAGCATAGGACGACCCCAAGAGACCCAGTACTTC
D: TRBD2; J: TRBJ2-5; size: few; V: TRBV20-1; CDR3: CSARDWGGMETQYF; DNA: TGCAGTGCTAGAGATTGGGGAGGGATGGAGACCCAGTACTTC
D: .; J: TRBJ2-2; size: few; V: TRBV2; CDR3: CASTRDIANTGELFF; DNA: TGTGCCAGCACCCGGGACATCGCGAACACCGGGGAGCTGTTTTTT
D: .; J: TRBJ2-5; size: .; V: TRBV11-2; CDR3: CASSPTRTSGETQYF; DNA: TGTGCCAGCAGCCCAACCCGGACTTCGGGAGAGACCCAGTACTTC
D: TRBD2; J: TRBJ2-7; size: few; V: TRBV12-3/TRBV12-4; CDR3: CASSSRGGLYEQYF; DNA: TGTGCCAGCAGTTCGCGGGGGGGGCTCTACGAGCAGTACTTC